This TCR beta chain was documented in a study of beta chain features in type 1 diabetes (dated by TCRdb to 2017 to 2018). For context, the study as a whole: No differences in mean age, gender distribution, total cell number or subset yield were found between patients and healthy donors. A total of 107,917,701 sorted cells were examined across all samples, and the number of cells per subset was strongly correlated with RNA yield. In the study, recently diagnosed type 1 diabetes patients and matched healthy donors were compared on the TCRB repertoires of their sorted circulating CD4+ T cell subsets. Naive and central memory subsets were obtained from all 30 or so donors, but regulatory and stem cell-like memory subsets were isolated from only 8 patients and about eight healthy donors.

V and J are trimmed by 3 bases and 4 bases, and the gene matches miss 1 base of the junction. According to the germline V gene, CDR1 reads SGHTA and CDR2 reads FQGNSA. The CDR3 contains 13 residues, cysteine and phenylalanine counted. Only the CDR3 DNA is retained, 39 bases long and in frame from the first base. A single peripheral blood draw of around 0.11 L on average was collected from each donor into heparinised tubes. A BD FACSAria II was used to sort naive, central memory, regulatory and stem cell-like memory CD4+ T cells with a panel that included CD45RO, CCR7, CD25, CD127, CD95 and CD27. A purity above 98% was achieved for all sorted populations. Right away, PBMCs were isolated by Lymphoprep density gradient centrifugation and were stained directly, with no culture step. To minimize batch effects, samples were stained and sorted in pairs, one healthy donor with one patient per experiment.

Study-wide conclusions, independent of this receptor: Because cDNA rather than genomic DNA was sequenced, highly expressing activated cells could have been over-represented, although no difference in activation and CD3 levels was found between groups. Shorter templates might be favored by PCR, yet because patient and control samples were amplified and corrected together, any such skew would affect both groups equally. Naive, central memory and regulatory TCRB repertoires appeared more similar among patients than among healthy donors. Patients with type 1 diabetes made fewer insertions and deleted more nucleotides at VDJ recombination sites, implying thymic rearrangement abnormalities. Only small numbers of individuals were included in the HLA sub-analyses, which left unresolved whether HLA type had any influence on TCRB rearrangement. In all four CD4+ subsets, TCRB CDR3 length was moderately but significantly shorter in type 1 diabetes patients.

All of the isolated RNA was reverse transcribed with the High Capacity cDNA Reverse Transcription Kit, so expressed TCRB transcripts were sequenced. Naive, central memory and regulatory T cell samples underwent deep immunoSEQ sequencing, averaging roughly 3.3 million total reads per sample. Sorted cells were lysed in RLT buffer, and RNA was extracted using DNase-treated RNeasy Micro or Mini kits according to cell number. To prevent cross-contamination, every cell subset was processed on its own, while patient and healthy donor samples were processed together. Using the immunoSEQ multiplex PCR, TCRB sequences were amplified from cDNA into 87-bp fragments spanning the CDR3 region. The amplicons were sequenced using the Illumina HiSeq platform. The study's processing was this. Synthetic template baselines were used to correct PCR bias computationally, reads within Hamming distance 2 were collapsed together, and singletons that could not be merged were discarded. By aligning reads against IMGT, V, D and J genes, CDR3 length, and insertions or deletions at six rearrangement sites were assigned. Clonotype counts were normalized to sorted cell number within each subset before computing true diversity and Gini coefficients with the tcR R package. The overlap coefficient, calculated on TCRB nucleotide sequences, was used to measure repertoire sharing. TCRdb obtained this table from immuneACCESS and retained in-frame rearrangements with V and J assigned. These tables miss some clones; where compared with another copy, unresolved V genes account for less than half of the shortfall, and the remainder is unexplained. V and J calls and clone size follow that table, whereas D and trimming were derived from the DNA. The sample table lists about 120,000 clones, 15% to 20% of them with a count of one. Clones ranked in the top ten supply around 2.5% of the sample.

This clone was detected a few times. It has no known antigen specificity. Per-base quality was not reported, and no clone a single base away is much larger than it. The sample comprised central memory CD4+ T cells from blood. The sequence links TRBV7-2 to TRBJ2-5; TRBD1 lines up with 8 middle nucleotides. The source of this sequence is a man aged 25-40 years with type 1 diabetes. The CDR3 reads as follows: CASSLDRAETQYF. The DNA sequence follows: TGTGCCAGCAGCTTGGACAGGGCAGAGACCCAGTACTTC.